Each of the 12 T cell receptor beta chains below was sequenced from the same sample in a study of beta chain features in type 1 diabetes. TCRB transcripts that were expressed got sequenced, as all of the isolated RNA had been reverse transcribed. Some clones are missing from TCRdb's copy, which holds only in-frame ones; the method was immunoSEQ multiplex PCR. The sample has around 99,000 clones, about 40% seen once. The sequencing input was stem cell memory CD4+ T cells from blood. The source is a woman between 18 and 29 years old in good health.

V gene TRBV4-3 combines with J gene TRBJ2-2, with 13 bases identical to TRBD2. With V trimmed by 3 bases and J by 0 bases, 7 bases remained unmatched. Germline assignment: CDR1 LGHNA and CDR2 YSLEER. The CDR3 covers 19 residues. CDR3 sequence: CASSQGLAGRIANTGELFF. Here the CDR3 DNA reads TGCGCCAGCAGCCAGGGACTAGCGGGAAGGATTGCGAACACCGGGGAGCTGTTTTTT.

The rearrangement uses TRBV6-5 and TRBJ1-5; 9 bases are a match to TRBD1. The CDR3 runs to 13 residues. Per the germline V gene, CDR1 is MNHEY and CDR2 is SVGAGI. Trimming took 5 bases from V and 7 from J; bases not matched to a gene: 3. CDR3 amino acids: CASSRTGDQPQHF. In nucleotides, the CDR3 is TGTGCCAGCAGTCGGACAGGGGACCAGCCCCAGCATTTT.

This clone was observed a few times. The V and J genes are TRBV5-1 and TRBJ1-2; the match to TRBD1 covers 11 bases. The CDR3 is made up of 16 amino acids. Trimming took 3 bases from V and 5 from J; bases not matched to a gene: 9. Germline lookup yields CDR1 SGHRS and CDR2 YFSETQ. The CDR3 DNA follows: TGCGCCAGCAGCTCCCCCGGGACAGGGGGAGAATATGGCTACACCTTC. It specifies CASSSPGTGGEYGYTF.

V gene TRBV18 combines with J gene TRBJ2-1; TRBD1 agrees at 9 bases. Germline loops: CDR1 KGHSH, CDR2 LQKENI. With 3 bases clipped from V and 2 bases from J, the junction kept 2 bases outside the gene matches. The CDR3 spans 15 residues. This chain's CDR3 is CASSPGDRAYNEQFF. The CDR3 DNA reads TGTGCCAGCTCACCTGGGGACAGGGCCTACAATGAGCAGTTCTTC.

This chain uses TRBV20-1 with TRBJ2-7; no firm D call. CDR1 is DFQATT and CDR2 is SNEGSKA in the germline V gene (reference sequence). The CDR3 spans 11 residues. Trimming removed 0 bases from V and 8 bases from J, with 8 bases in between. The CDR3 loop reads CSARDRRKQYF. CDR3 sequence (DNA): TGCAGTGCTAGAGATCGGCGGAAGCAGTACTTC.

CDR3 sequence reads: CASSLESPSEQFF. DNA for the CDR3: TGTGCCAGCAGCTTAGAGAGCCCAAGTGAGCAGTTCTTC. The V and J genes are TRBV11-2 and TRBJ2-1; D remains ambiguous. In germline, CDR1 is SGHAT, CDR2 FQNNGV. Trimming shortened V by 0 bases and J by 9 bases, and 9 bases separated the two germline ends. The CDR3 runs 13 residues.

This clone was seen more than once but under ten times. The chain links TRBV10-3 to TRBJ2-3; possible D gene TRBD1, 5 bases. The germline V gene encodes CDR1 ENHRY and CDR2 SYGVKD. This CDR3 region has 15 residues. Trimming removed 4 bases at V and 3 bases at J, with 14 bases between. CDR3: CAISAQGSRTDTQYF. CDR3 nucleotides: TGTGCCATCAGTGCGCAGGGATCGCGGACAGATACGCAGTATTTT.

The chain has TRBV6-6 and TRBJ2-3; 7 bases agree with TRBD1. CDR3 length equals 15 residues. The J segment lost 6 bases and the V segment lost 3 bases, leaving 9 bases of the junction unmatched. From germline, CDR1 is MNHNY and CDR2 SVGAGI (reference sequence). The CDR3: CASSYGDRARDTQYF. For the CDR3, the DNA is TGTGCCAGCAGTTATGGCGACAGGGCCAGGGATACGCAGTATTTT.

This clone was seen a few times. V is TRBV9 and J is TRBJ1-2; the D is unclear. Between the trimmed V and J ends, which lost 2 bases and 6 bases, there was a span of 8 bases. Germline V gives CDR1 SGDLS, CDR2 YYNGEE. The CDR3 runs 12 residues. The CDR3 DNA follows: TGTGCCAGCAGCGTCGCAGGCGATGGCTACACCTTC. Translated, it gives CASSVAGDGYTF. The variable domain in full, with the rest retrieved from reference TRBV9 and TRBJ1-2, is DSGVTQTPKHLITATGQRVTLRCSPRSGDLSVYWYQQSLDQGLQFLIQYYNGEERAKGNILERFSAQQFPDLHSELNLSSLELGDSALYFCASSVAGDGYTFGSGTRLTVV.

The chain recombines TRBV7-2 with TRBJ1-2; 7 bases line up with TRBD1. This CDR3 region has 14 residues. Germline lookup yields CDR1 SGHTA and CDR2 FQGNSA. With V trimmed by 5 bases and J by 2 bases, 5 bases remained unmatched. This CDR3 is CASSRGTVNYGYTF. The DNA for the CDR3 is TGTGCCAGCAGCCGAGGGACAGTGAACTATGGCTACACCTTC.

The rearrangement joins TRBV7-6 to TRBJ1-2; D possibly corresponds to TRBD1 (5 bases). The CDR3 has 12 amino acids. Trimming cost V 3 bases and J 8 bases, with 10 bases left between them. Germline V lookup: CDR1 SGHVS, CDR2 FNYEAQ. The CDR3 DNA reads as TGTGCCAGCAGCTTGGGGGGGGAGGGCTACACCTTC. This translates into CASSLGGEGYTF.

In its sample, this clone was seen many times. The rearrangement uses TRBV7-9 and TRBJ2-1; 9 bases align to TRBD2. The CDR3 is 15 amino acids. Unmatched junction bases numbered 11, after V lost 3 bases and J lost 11 bases. Germline CDR1 is SEHNR and CDR2 is FQNEAQ (reference sequence). The DNA for the CDR3 is TGTGCCAGCAGCTTGATTGTAGCGGGAGCATTTAAGCAGTTCTTC. Its translation: CASSLIVAGAFKQFF.